The next 8 T cell receptor beta chains were all read from a single sample in a study of PD-1 blockade in classical Hodgkin lymphoma. After autologous stem cell transplantation all patients relapsed, and prior brentuximab vedotin exposure differed between cohorts. It was by magnetic negative selection that CD4+ T cells were purified from thawed PBMCs. The data were produced by immunoSEQ multiplex PCR, yet TCRdb's version contains in-frame clones alone and is incomplete. The profile covers over 30,000 clones, with 75% to 95% appearing a single time and about 0.23% taken by the ten largest. The material was CD4+ T cells from blood, obtained at baseline. The source is a human donor with classical Hodgkin lymphoma.

The J gene is TRBJ2-1, the V gene TRBV6-1; possibly TRBD1 for D (5 bases). V gave up 0 bases and J gave up 9 bases, with 9 bases separating them. The CDR3 has 13 amino acids. CDR1 and CDR2 from the germline V gene are MNHNS and SASEGT. CDR3 coding DNA: TGTGCCAGCAGTGAAGCACTCAGGGTTGAGCAGTTCTTC. The encoded protein is CASSEALRVEQFF.

V and J are TRBV7-2 and TRBJ2-7, with no clear D. CDR1 and CDR2 (germline): SGHTA, FQGNSA. Trimming shortened V by 5 bases and J by 4 bases, and 12 bases separated the two germline ends. CDR3 length: 13 residues. The CDR3 loop reads CASSPGVGYEQYF. The DNA for the CDR3 is TGTGCCAGCAGCCCCGGAGTAGGTTACGAGCAGTACTTC.

The rearrangement uses TRBV28 and TRBJ2-4; TRBD1 aligns across 10 bases. There are 19 residues in the CDR3. J was trimmed by 0 bases and V by 10 bases; bases with no gene match: 18. Germline lookup yields CDR1 MDHEN and CDR2 SYDVKM. The CDR3 region has the DNA TGTGCCACCTACCCGACAGGGGGCCTTATACCCCTAGCCAAAAACATTCAGTACTTC. This translates into CATYPTGGLIPLAKNIQYF.

The CDR3 nucleotides read TGTGCCAGCAGCTCGCGGACTAGCGGGATATTCGATGAGCAGTTCTTC. Translating gives CASSSRTSGIFDEQFF. V usage is TRBV11-1 and J usage is TRBJ2-1, with 12 bases aligning to TRBD2. Germline V gene lookup returns CDR1 SGHAT and CDR2 FQDESV (reference sequence). The CDR3 has 16 amino acids. V trimming: 4 bases; J trimming: 8 bases; junction bases outside the gene matches: 9.

The rearrangement links TRBV25-1 to TRBJ2-7; tentative D call: TRBD2 (6 bases). The CDR3 runs to 15 residues. V lost 2 bases, J lost 2 bases, and 13 bases lay in between. The V gene's germline CDR1 is MGHDK and CDR2 SYGVNS. CDR3 amino acids: CASSESGGATYEQYF. The CDR3 DNA sequence: TGTGCCAGCAGTGAAAGTGGAGGGGCTACCTACGAGCAGTACTTC.

This clone appeared a few times. This chain uses TRBV7-9 with TRBJ1-2; D remains ambiguous. Germline V gene lookup returns CDR1 SEHNR and CDR2 FQNEAQ (reference sequence). With 4 bases removed from V and 7 bases from J, the gap between germline ends came to 13 bases. This CDR3 spans 13 amino acids. In DNA form, the CDR3 reads TGTGCCAGCAGCTGGACCGGTCATCTTGGCTACACCTTC. The encoded protein is CASSWTGHLGYTF.

The chain uses TRBV18 and TRBJ2-2; D remains unclear. In germline, CDR1 is KGHSH, CDR2 LQKENI. The CDR3 extends over 17 amino acids. Trimming stripped 2 bases from V and 2 bases from J, with 15 bases between. This CDR3 reads CASSPNSHLSNTGELFF. CDR3 bases: TGTGCCAGCTCACCAAATAGCCACCTCTCTAACACCGGGGAGCTGTTTTTT.

The chain is built from TRBV13 and TRBJ2-5, with D possibly TRBD2 on 6 matching bases. Germline V gene lookup returns CDR1 PRHDT and CDR2 FYEKMQ (reference sequence). Trimming shortened V by 5 bases and J by 3 bases, and 19 bases separated the two germline ends. This CDR3 region has 16 residues. The CDR3 protein is CASSTGRTPGEETQYF. The CDR3 bases are TGTGCCAGCAGCACCGGCCGTACACCGGGGGAAGAGACCCAGTACTTC. Full variable domain (missing parts from reference TRBV13 and TRBJ2-5): AAGVIQSPRHLIKEKRETATLKCYPIPRHDTVYWYQQGPGQDPQFLISFYEKMQSDKGSIPDRFSAQQFSDYHSELNMSSLELGDSALYFCASSTGRTPGEETQYFGPGTRLLVL.